The 32 T cell receptor beta chains presented below share a single source sample, sequenced in a study of Graves' ophthalmopathy and Graves' hyperthyroidism. TCR beta CDR3 regions were amplified from RNA transcripts. RT-PCR in the first round used HTBI primers; a second-round multiplex PCR followed. TCRdb recomputed calls from the multiplex PCR reads with MiXCR, one row per CDR3 protein. The top ten clones hold 2.5% to 3% of a sample with about 400,000 distinct CDR3 sequences, about 21% of them seen once. Sequencing was carried out using peripheral blood. These receptors all stem from a woman in her late teens or twenties with stable Graves' hyperthyroidism.

This clonotype has a count of ten or more. This chain connects TRBV11-2 to TRBJ2-5, with D perhaps assigned TRBD1 or TRBD2 (5 bases each). The CDR3 spans 14 residues. Germline V lookup: CDR1 SGHAT, CDR2 FQNNGV. Trimming took 2 bases from V and 5 from J, leaving 12 bases between them. The CDR3: CASSLRWGTETQYF. CDR3 sequence (DNA): TGTGCCAGCAGCTTAAGGTGGGGGACGGAGACCCAGTACTTC.

The rearrangement uses TRBV6-5 and TRBJ2-5; D is possibly TRBD2 (5 bases). Germline V CDR1 and CDR2: MNHEY, SVGAGI. V lost 4 bases to trimming and J lost 2 bases, with 14 bases between them. The CDR3 loop spans 15 amino acids. This CDR3 reads CASSSRRGPQETQYF. CDR3 sequence (DNA): TGTGCCAGCAGTTCCCGCCGGGGTCCACAAGAGACCCAGTACTTC.

This clonotype was seen repeatedly, ten times or more. This rearrangement joins TRBV6-2 or TRBV6-3 to TRBJ1-5; 8 bases align to TRBD1. Per germline, CDR1 MNHEY and CDR2 SVGEGT. V lost 6 bases, J lost 5 bases, and 12 bases stayed unmatched. This CDR3 region has 16 residues. In nucleotides, the CDR3 is TGTGCCAGCAGCTACGGGGACAGGTCAACCTATCAGCCCCAGCATTTT. As protein: CASSYGDRSTYQPQHF.

This clonotype was found many times. V usage is TRBV7-2 and J usage is TRBJ2-7; D uncertain. Germline loops: CDR1 SGHTA, CDR2 FQGNSA. The CDR3 is 14 residues long. The ends were cut back, 5 bases at V and 1 base at J, with 12 bases in the middle. CDR3 bases: TGTGCCAGCAGCCAATCCGGATCATCCTACGAGCAGTACTTC. This codes for CASSQSGSSYEQYF.

The table lists this clonotype with many counts. The chain has TRBV30 and TRBJ2-7; no clear D gene. The CDR3 consists of 11 residues. Germline lookup yields CDR1 GTSNPN and CDR2 SVGIG (reference sequence). The V gene lost 0 bases and the J gene lost 6 bases, with 6 bases spanning the gap. CDR3 residues: CAWSVLLEQYF. The CDR3 nucleotides read TGTGCCTGGAGTGTATTGCTCGAGCAGTACTTC.

In this sample, this clonotype turned up many times. The gene calls are TRBV6-1 and TRBJ1-6; D is undetermined. The CDR3 consists of 15 residues. Trimming pared 4 bases from V and 7 bases from J, leaving 14 bases between. CDR1 MNHNS and CDR2 SASEGT come from the germline V gene. Here the CDR3 DNA reads TGTGCCAGCAGTGGGAGAGGCAATGGCAATTCACCCCTCCACTTT. Protein product: CASSGRGNGNSPLHF.

This clonotype was observed many times. The chain recombines TRBV7-2 with TRBJ2-7; 7 bases fit TRBD2. Trimming at V came to 3 bases and at J to 6 bases, leaving 8 bases not matched to a gene. The CDR3 sequence is 14 residues long. The germline gives CDR1 SGHTA, CDR2 FQGNSA. The CDR3 loop is CASSFNRLASEQYF. CDR3 nucleotides: TGTGCCAGCAGCTTCAATAGACTAGCCTCCGAGCAGTACTTC.

This clonotype was seen ten or more times. The genes are TRBV19 and TRBJ2-5; the match to TRBD2 covers 8 bases. The CDR3 is made up of 13 amino acids. From germline, CDR1 is LNHDA and CDR2 SQIVND (reference sequence). Trimming took 9 bases from V and 5 from J; bases not matched to a gene: 8. The CDR3 here is CASSREGTETQYF. The CDR3, as DNA: TGTGCCAGCAGCCGGGAGGGGACGGAGACCCAGTACTTC. Complete variable domain (other parts from reference TRBV19 and TRBJ2-5): DGGITQSPKYLFRKEGQNVTLSCEQNLNHDAMYWYRQDPGQGLRLIYYSQIVNDFQKGDIAEGYSVSREKKESFPLTVTSAQKNPTAFYLCASSREGTETQYFGPGTRLLVL.

This clonotype was counted ten times or more. The rearrangement uses TRBV6-2 or TRBV6-3 and TRBJ2-7; D not certain. The CDR3 covers 15 residues. From germline, CDR1 is MNHEY and CDR2 SVGEGT. The V gene lost 6 bases and the J gene lost 0 bases, with 15 bases spanning the gap. The CDR3, as DNA: TGTGCCAGCAGATATGTGCCGTTCAGCTCCTACGAGCAGTACTTC. Translating it yields CASRYVPFSSYEQYF.

Ten or more counts support this clonotype. The gene calls are TRBV6-1 and TRBJ2-4, with 7 bases that match TRBD1. The CDR3 contains 13 residues. Unmatched junction bases numbered 5, after V lost 3 bases and J lost 9 bases. Germline CDR1 reads MNHNS; CDR2 reads SASEGT. The CDR3 spells CASSEARGSIQYF. In DNA, the CDR3 is TGTGCCAGCAGTGAGGCCAGGGGGAGCATTCAGTACTTC.

This clonotype occurred many times. The rearrangement joins TRBV27 to TRBJ2-7, with TRBD1 matching over 7 bases. Trimming took 5 bases from V and 2 from J; bases not matched to a gene: 9. The CDR3 covers 15 residues. Germline lookup yields CDR1 MNHEY and CDR2 SMNVEV (reference sequence). CDR3 coding DNA: TGTGCCAGCAGTACACTCCGGGACAGCCCCTACGAGCAGTACTTC. The encoded protein is CASSTLRDSPYEQYF.

This clonotype was counted at least ten times. The rearrangement links TRBV12-3 or TRBV12-4 to TRBJ1-2; unclear D gene. CDR3 size: 14 residues. The V and J ends lost 5 bases and 5 bases respectively, with 15 bases between them. The CDR3 reads CASSPKTGSYGYTF. The CDR3 DNA reads TGTGCCAGCAGTCCCAAGACGGGAAGTTATGGCTACACCTTC.

This clonotype was seen ten or more times. The V gene is TRBV19, the J gene TRBJ1-3; perhaps TRBD1 as D (5 bases). V lost 5 bases to trimming and J lost 0 bases, with 11 bases between them. The CDR3 runs to 15 residues. From germline, CDR1 is LNHDA and CDR2 SQIVND (reference sequence). The CDR3 nucleotides read TGTGCCAGTAGTCTCGGGGCAGACTCTGGAAACACCATATATTTT. Residues: CASSLGADSGNTIYF. The whole variable domain, filled in from reference TRBV19 and TRBJ1-3, reads DGGITQSPKYLFRKEGQNVTLSCEQNLNHDAMYWYRQDPGQGLRLIYYSQIVNDFQKGDIAEGYSVSREKKESFPLTVTSAQKNPTAFYLCASSLGADSGNTIYFGEGSWLTVV.

This clonotype was seen ten or more times. This chain joins TRBV7-2 and TRBJ1-3; D perhaps matches TRBD1 (5 bases). CDR3 length equals 14 residues. Germline lookup yields CDR1 SGHTA and CDR2 FQGNSA. Trimming cost V 0 bases and J 3 bases, with 6 bases left between them. The CDR3, as DNA: TGTGCCAGCAGCTTAGCAGGGGTTGGAAACACCATATATTTT. Its translation is CASSLAGVGNTIYF.

This clonotype was counted at least ten times. The V and J genes are TRBV5-1 and TRBJ1-3, with D hard to call. V was clipped by 2 bases and J by 0 bases, with 9 bases between them. The CDR3 has 15 residues. Germline V gene lookup returns CDR1 SGHRS and CDR2 YFSETQ. The CDR3: CASSFYIGSGNTIYF. The CDR3 coding sequence is TGCGCCAGCAGCTTTTACATAGGCTCTGGAAACACCATATATTTT.

This clonotype was seen many times. The gene calls are TRBV20-1 and TRBJ2-7; TRBD2 matches at 10 bases. Germline lookup yields CDR1 DFQATT and CDR2 SNEGSKA (reference sequence). V was clipped by 0 bases and J by 5 bases; unmatched bases: 4. This CDR3 region has 14 residues. The CDR3 loop reads CSARELAGVNEQYF. CDR3 in DNA: TGCAGTGCTAGAGAGCTAGCGGGAGTTAACGAGCAGTACTTC.

The table lists this clonotype with many counts. The DNA for the CDR3 is TGTGCCAGCAGTGAGACGCTGACAGGGGCCTACGAGCAGTACTTC. It encodes CASSETLTGAYEQYF. The chain has TRBV2 and TRBJ2-7; 8 bases line up with TRBD1. Losses at the gene ends were 3 bases for V and 2 bases for J; bases not matched to a gene: 6. Germline-derived CDR1 and CDR2 are SNHLY and FYNNEI. The CDR3 runs 15 residues.

The chain has TRBV9 and TRBJ1-1; 7 bases agree with TRBD1. The CDR3 length is 16 residues. V dropped 4 bases and J dropped 5; count of bases not matched to a gene: 14. Germline loops: CDR1 SGDLS, CDR2 YYNGEE. CDR3 loop: CASSPRAPGQLTEAFF. The CDR3 DNA is TGTGCCAGCAGCCCCAGAGCACCGGGACAGTTGACTGAAGCTTTCTTT.

This clonotype showed up many times. The CDR3 DNA is TGTGCCAGCAGTTTGTACCGGAGCCGATTAAACACCATATATTTT. It yields the protein CASSLYRSRLNTIYF. This chain connects TRBV12-3 or TRBV12-4 to TRBJ1-3; no firm D call. This CDR3 region has 15 residues. V shed 3 bases and J shed 6 bases, with 15 bases lying between them.

This clonotype was observed a few times. This rearrangement joins TRBV20-1 to TRBJ2-2, with 7 bases identical to TRBD1. The germline CDR1 and CDR2 sequences are DFQATT and SNEGSKA (reference sequence). The CDR3 covers 16 residues. J gave up 1 base and V 0 bases, and 5 bases lay outside the gene matches. CDR3 loop: CSARDLRQGNTGELFF. The DNA for the CDR3 is TGCAGTGCTAGAGATCTGAGACAGGGGAACACCGGGGAGCTGTTTTTT.

In this sample, this clonotype turned up many times. The genes are TRBV2 and TRBJ1-6, with D hard to call. V lost 3 bases, J lost 8 bases, and 14 bases lay in between. The germline V gene encodes CDR1 SNHLY and CDR2 FYNNEI. There are 15 residues in the CDR3. CDR3: CASSDVDERHSPLHF. Here the CDR3 DNA reads TGTGCCAGCAGTGACGTTGACGAACGACATTCACCCCTCCACTTT. Complete variable domain (other parts from reference TRBV2 and TRBJ1-6): EPEVTQTPSHQVTQMGQEVILRCVPISNHLYFYWYRQILGQKVEFLVSFYNNEISEKSEIFDDQFSVERPDGSNFTLKIRSTKLEDSAMYFCASSDVDERHSPLHFGNGTRLTVT.

This clonotype was seen many times. This chain links TRBV12-3 or TRBV12-4 with TRBJ2-6; D remains unclear. Trimming left V 7 bases short and J 1 base short, with 8 bases between. CDR3 length: 14 residues. CDR3 sequence reads: CASTAGSGANVLTF. The CDR3 DNA follows: TGTGCCAGCACGGCTGGATCTGGGGCCAACGTCCTGACTTTC.

J is TRBJ1-1 and V is TRBV6-1, with a possible D match to TRBD1 (6 bases). V was clipped by 7 bases and J by 11 bases, with 23 bases between them. This CDR3 contains 14 residues. Germline values: CDR1 MNHNS, CDR2 SASEGT. CDR3 amino acids: CASTRGVSGTDAFF. The CDR3 DNA is TGTGCCAGCACCAGGGGCGTCTCGGGTACGGATGCTTTCTTT.

This clonotype was observed at least ten times. The chain joins TRBV2 to TRBJ1-5, with 9 nucleotides matching TRBD1. The V gene end was trimmed by 4 bases and the J gene end by 0 bases; junction bases not matched to a gene: 4. In germline, CDR1 is SNHLY, CDR2 FYNNEI. CDR3 length equals 16 residues. CDR3 nucleotide sequence: TGTGCCAGCAGTGCCGGGACAGGGTATAGCAATCAGCCCCAGCATTTT. Its protein product is CASSAGTGYSNQPQHF.

This clonotype was counted many times. The chain is built from TRBV4-2 and TRBJ1-6, with 8 bases lining up with TRBD1. Germline values: CDR1 LGHNA, CDR2 YNFKEQ. The CDR3 covers 15 residues. With V trimmed by 4 bases and J by 5 bases, 4 bases remained unmatched. The CDR3 sequence: CASSLGQGDNSPLHF. DNA for the CDR3: TGTGCCAGCAGCCTTGGACAGGGCGATAATTCACCCCTCCACTTT.

This clonotype came up many times. The rearrangement uses TRBV6-2 or TRBV6-3 and TRBJ1-1; D ambiguous. Trimming took 4 bases from V and 4 from J, leaving 13 bases between them. The germline V gene has CDR1 MNHEY and CDR2 SVGEGT. The CDR3 covers 14 residues. The CDR3 DNA follows: TGTGCCAGCAGTTTGTTTGAGGGTAGCACTGAAGCTTTCTTT. Encoded protein: CASSLFEGSTEAFF.

For this clonotype: One base away lies a much larger clone, so this may be a sequencing read error. CDR3 amino acids: CAWSVQNTGELCF. For the CDR3, the DNA is TGTGCCTGGAGTGTACAGAACACCGGGGAGCTGTGTTTT. The chain combines TRBV30 with TRBJ2-2, with D possibly matching TRBD2 (5 bases). CDR3 length: 13 amino acids. Germline CDR1 and CDR2: GTSNPN and SVGIG (reference sequence).

This clonotype was seen ten or more times. This chain links TRBV6-2 or TRBV6-3 with TRBJ2-7, with TRBD2 identical over 8 bases. CDR3 length: 17 amino acids. Germline values: CDR1 MNHEY, CDR2 SVGEGT. The V gene end was trimmed by 4 bases and the J gene end by 3 bases; junction bases not matched to a gene: 14. Written as DNA, the CDR3 is TGTGCCAGCAGTTTTCCCCTAACGACTAGCGACTACTACGAGCAGTACTTC. Protein product: CASSFPLTTSDYYEQYF.

This clonotype has ten or more counts. The chain couples TRBV10-3 to TRBJ2-2; D uncertain. Per the germline V gene, CDR1 is ENHRY and CDR2 is SYGVKD. Trimming stripped 9 bases from V and 3 bases from J, with 8 bases between. This CDR3 is built from 12 residues. As DNA, the CDR3 is TGTGCCATGCGGACGGACACCGGGGAGCTGTTTTTT. The encoded protein is CAMRTDTGELFF.

On this clonotype itself: A much more abundant neighbour one base away suggests this may be a read error. The chain couples TRBV19 to TRBJ1-1; D ambiguous. Germline assignment: CDR1 LNHDA and CDR2 SQIVND (reference sequence). This CDR3 is built from 13 residues. Written as DNA, the CDR3 is TGTGCCAGTAGGTTGTTGGTGAACACTGAAGCTTGCTTT. This translates into CASRLLVNTEACF.

This clonotype was detected ten times or more. This chain joins TRBV7-2 and TRBJ2-7, with 7 bases lining up with TRBD2. V lost 3 bases, J lost 3 bases, and 5 bases stayed unmatched. CDR1 and CDR2 from the germline V gene are SGHTA and FQGNSA. CDR3 length: 14 amino acids. CDR3 amino acids: CASSFPGGVYEQYF. CDR3 coding DNA: TGTGCCAGCAGCTTCCCGGGAGGAGTCTACGAGCAGTACTTC.

This clonotype appeared a single time. The gene calls are TRBV20-1 and TRBJ2-5; tentative D call: TRBD2 (6 bases). Trimming stripped 2 bases from V and 9 bases from J, with 10 bases between. Germline V gives CDR1 DFQATT, CDR2 SNEGSKA (reference sequence). This CDR3 has 11 amino acids. CDR3 loop: CSARLGGAQYF. In DNA form, the CDR3 reads TGCAGTGCTAGATTGGGAGGAGCCCAGTACTTC.